Listed here are 17 T cell receptor beta chains from one sample, sequenced in a study of identical twins. TCRdb processed the 5' RACE reads anew with MiXCR; each CDR3 protein has one entry. The table records 350,000 or so distinct CDR3 sequences, roughly 12% of them present only once. The sample also formed part of further work on yellow fever vaccine responses in identical twins.

Sequencing input: CD8+ T cells sorted from blood. The receptors stem from a woman aged 18-29 years in good health.

This clonotype showed up many times. The chain couples TRBV20-1 to TRBJ2-5; D unclear. Germline CDR1 reads DFQATT; CDR2 reads SNEGSKA (reference sequence). The V and J ends lost 3 bases and 2 bases respectively, with 7 bases between them. This CDR3 has 12 residues. The CDR3 bases are TGCAGTGCTAGGGCACTTCAAGAGACCCAGTACTTC. Translated, it gives CSARALQETQYF.

This clonotype was seen only a few times. This CDR3 is CSVEAPDTYEQYF. CDR3 bases: TGCAGCGTTGAAGCCCCGGATACCTACGAGCAGTACTTC. This rearrangement joins TRBV29-1 to TRBJ2-7; no definite D call. Germline V gene data show CDR1 as SQVTM and CDR2 as ANQGSEA. The CDR3 consists of 13 residues. Trimming took off 1 base at V and 2 bases at J, with 9 bases between the two ends.

The V call is TRBV6-1, the J call TRBJ2-7; 8 bases match TRBD2. V lost 7 bases and J lost 0; bases outside the gene matches: 8. This CDR3 has 15 amino acids. The germline V gene encodes CDR1 MNHNS and CDR2 SASEGT. CDR3 region: CASTHSGASSYEQYF. For the CDR3, the DNA is TGTGCCAGCACTCATAGCGGGGCCAGCTCCTACGAGCAGTACTTC.

The V call is TRBV12-3 or TRBV12-4, the J call TRBJ1-2; weak D call: TRBD1 (5 bases). V was shortened by 2 bases and J by 8 bases, with 18 bases between the two germline ends. The CDR3 sequence is 15 residues long. CDR3 residues: CASSLPIHGGKGYTF. In DNA, the CDR3 is TGTGCCAGCAGTTTACCTATTCACGGGGGTAAGGGCTACACCTTC.

The genes are TRBV11-2 and TRBJ2-1; 9 bases match TRBD2. The CDR3 runs 16 residues. Trimming cost V 0 bases and J 8 bases; bases outside gene matches: 8. Looked up from germline, CDR1 is SGHAT and CDR2 is FQNNGV. In nucleotides, the CDR3 is TGTGCCAGCAGCTTAGAAGGGGGGACTAGCTTCTATGAGCAGTTCTTC. It yields the protein CASSLEGGTSFYEQFF.

This clonotype has a handful of counts. The chain recombines TRBV28 with TRBJ1-1; D gene ambiguous. This CDR3 is 13 amino acids long. Trimming took 7 bases from V and 1 from J, leaving 10 bases between them. In germline, CDR1 is MDHEN, CDR2 SYDVKM. The CDR3 region has the DNA TGTGCCAGCAATTGGGTTAAGAACACTGAAGCTTTCTTT. Its translation is CASNWVKNTEAFF.

This clonotype was recorded many times. The chain combines TRBV5-1 with TRBJ2-4, with TRBD2 matching 7 bases. Trimming at V came to 1 base and at J to 1 base, leaving 17 bases not matched to a gene. The CDR3 spans 20 residues. Germline lookup yields CDR1 SGHRS and CDR2 YFSETQ. For the CDR3, the DNA is TGCGCCAGCAGCTTGAAGCGGGGCGCCGAAATAATGTGGGCCAAAAACATTCAGTACTTC. It is translated as CASSLKRGAEIMWAKNIQYF.

The gene calls are TRBV12-3 or TRBV12-4 and TRBJ2-7; no definite D call. Trimming shortened V by 2 bases and J by 6 bases, and 8 bases separated the two germline ends. CDR3 length: 12 residues. CDR3 coding DNA: TGTGCCAGCAGTTTAACAGTCCCCGAGCAGTACTTC. It codes for CASSLTVPEQYF.

This clonotype was detected only a few times. This chain links TRBV6-1 with TRBJ2-3, with D possibly matching TRBD1 (6 bases). Trimming removed 6 bases at V and 3 bases at J, with 10 bases between. The CDR3 extends over 13 amino acids. Germline V CDR1 and CDR2: MNHNS, SASEGT. The CDR3 coding sequence is TGTGCCAGCAGACAACAGGGTACAGATACGCAGTATTTT. Amino acid sequence: CASRQQGTDTQYF.

The chain combines TRBV20-1 with TRBJ1-5; D is ambiguous. The CDR3 runs 14 residues. Germline V gives CDR1 DFQATT, CDR2 SNEGSKA (reference sequence). The V gene lost 1 base and the J gene lost 0 bases, with 7 bases spanning the gap. The CDR3: CSARGGISNQPQHF. The CDR3 DNA reads as TGCAGTGCTAGAGGTGGGATTAGCAATCAGCCCCAGCATTTT.

The sample holds many counts of this clonotype. The chain combines TRBV5-1 with TRBJ2-7, with D possibly matching TRBD2 (6 bases). The CDR3 runs 13 residues. V lost 7 bases, J lost 5 bases, and 16 bases lay in between. Germline V lookup: CDR1 SGHRS, CDR2 YFSETQ. CDR3 protein: CASSREFWHEQYF. CDR3 nucleotide sequence: TGCGCCAGCTCCCGGGAGTTTTGGCACGAGCAGTACTTC.

This clonotype has more than one count but fewer than ten. J is TRBJ2-1 and V is TRBV12-3 or TRBV12-4; 11 bases match TRBD2. V lost 3 bases and J lost 0; bases outside the gene matches: 25. The CDR3 sequence is 24 residues long. The CDR3 region has the DNA TGTGCCAGCAGTTTTTTACTGGAAGACACCACGGGACTAGCGGAGATAATCTCCTACAATGAGCAGTTCTTC. This codes for CASSFLLEDTTGLAEIISYNEQFF.

This clonotype has a handful of counts. V is TRBV12-3 or TRBV12-4 and J is TRBJ2-7, with 8 bases fitting TRBD1. The CDR3 has 17 residues. V was clipped by 7 bases and J by 1 base; unmatched bases: 15. This CDR3 is CASTKIPDGTGSYEQYF. The DNA for the CDR3 is TGTGCCAGCACTAAAATCCCAGACGGGACAGGATCCTACGAGCAGTACTTC.

This clonotype was counted between two and nine times. The rearrangement links TRBV20-1 to TRBJ1-4; 7 bases map to TRBD1. V shed 6 bases and J 6 bases; nucleotides not matched to a gene: 13. CDR3 size: 15 residues. Germline V gene lookup returns CDR1 DFQATT and CDR2 SNEGSKA (reference sequence). As DNA, the CDR3 is TGCAGTGCCCCTAGGGACAGAAACCATCATGAAAAACTGTTTTTT. It codes for CSAPRDRNHHEKLFF.

Only a few counts were recorded for this clonotype. The chain couples TRBV6-2 or TRBV6-3 to TRBJ2-3; D may be TRBD1 (6 bases). Trimming removed 5 bases at V and 3 bases at J, with 12 bases between. The CDR3 length is 14 residues. Germline assignment: CDR1 MNHEY and CDR2 SVGEGT. The CDR3 protein is CASSPTGLTDTQYF. The DNA for the CDR3 is TGTGCCAGCAGTCCGACAGGTTTGACAGATACGCAGTATTTT.

This clonotype appeared many times. The chain uses TRBV7-8 and TRBJ2-3; no clear D gene. Germline V gene lookup returns CDR1 SGHVS and CDR2 FQNEAQ. The CDR3 is 12 amino acids. V was pared by 6 bases and J by 2 bases, with 6 bases between. The CDR3 bases are TGTGCCAGCAGTTCAAACACAGATACGCAGTATTTT. Its translation is CASSSNTDTQYF.

The rearrangement joins TRBV9 to TRBJ2-7; the D is unclear. Germline V CDR1 and CDR2: SGDLS, YYNGEE. This CDR3 spans 13 amino acids. Deletions cut 0 bases from V and 4 bases from J, with 8 bases between. Here the CDR3 reads CASSVAPEYEQYF. CDR3 DNA: TGTGCCAGCAGCGTAGCCCCTGAATACGAGCAGTACTTC.